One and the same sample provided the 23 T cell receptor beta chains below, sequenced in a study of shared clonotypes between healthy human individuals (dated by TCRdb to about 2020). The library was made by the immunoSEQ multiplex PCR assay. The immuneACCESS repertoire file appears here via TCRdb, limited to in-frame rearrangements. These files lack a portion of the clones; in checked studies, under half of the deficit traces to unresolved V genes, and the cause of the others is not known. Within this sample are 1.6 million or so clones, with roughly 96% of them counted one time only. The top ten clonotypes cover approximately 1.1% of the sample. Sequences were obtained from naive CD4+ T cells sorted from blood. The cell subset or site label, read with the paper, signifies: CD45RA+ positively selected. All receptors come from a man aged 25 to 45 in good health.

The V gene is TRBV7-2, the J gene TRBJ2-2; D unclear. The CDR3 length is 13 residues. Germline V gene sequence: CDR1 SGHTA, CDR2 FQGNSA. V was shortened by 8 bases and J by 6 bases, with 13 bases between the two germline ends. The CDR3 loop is CASGSSVAGELFF. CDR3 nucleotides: TGTGCCAGCGGATCTTCGGTGGCCGGGGAGCTGTTTTTT.

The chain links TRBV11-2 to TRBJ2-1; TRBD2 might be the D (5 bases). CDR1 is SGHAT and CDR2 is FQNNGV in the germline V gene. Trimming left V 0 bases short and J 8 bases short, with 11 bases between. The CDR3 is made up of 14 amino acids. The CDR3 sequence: CASSLDSMGDEQFF. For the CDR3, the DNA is TGTGCCAGCAGCTTAGATAGTATGGGAGATGAGCAGTTCTTC.

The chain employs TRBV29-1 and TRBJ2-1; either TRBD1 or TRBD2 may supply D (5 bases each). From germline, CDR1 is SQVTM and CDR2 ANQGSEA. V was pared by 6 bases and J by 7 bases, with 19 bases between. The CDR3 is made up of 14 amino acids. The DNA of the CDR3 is TGCAGCGTCACCGGGACCACGGCTTCGAATGAGCAGTTCTTC. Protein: CSVTGTTASNEQFF.

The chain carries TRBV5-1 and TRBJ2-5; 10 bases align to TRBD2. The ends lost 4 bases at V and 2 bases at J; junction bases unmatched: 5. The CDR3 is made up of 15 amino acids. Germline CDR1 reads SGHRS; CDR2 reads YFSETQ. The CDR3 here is CASSPGLASQETQYF. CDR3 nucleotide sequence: TGCGCCAGCAGCCCGGGACTAGCGTCACAAGAGACCCAGTACTTC.

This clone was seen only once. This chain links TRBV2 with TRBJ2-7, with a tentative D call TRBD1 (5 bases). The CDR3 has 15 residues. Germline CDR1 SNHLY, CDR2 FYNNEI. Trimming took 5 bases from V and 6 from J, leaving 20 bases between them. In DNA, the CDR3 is TGTGCCAGCAGTCAAGGAACAGGTCCAGGCCGCGAGCAGTACTTC. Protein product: CASSQGTGPGREQYF.

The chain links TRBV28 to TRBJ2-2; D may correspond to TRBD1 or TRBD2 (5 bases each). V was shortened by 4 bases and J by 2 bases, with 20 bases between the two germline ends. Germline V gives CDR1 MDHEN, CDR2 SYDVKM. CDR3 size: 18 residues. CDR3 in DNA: TGTGCCAGCAGTTCCCGGGACCAACGAACCATTAACACCGGGGAGCTGTTTTTT. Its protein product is CASSSRDQRTINTGELFF.

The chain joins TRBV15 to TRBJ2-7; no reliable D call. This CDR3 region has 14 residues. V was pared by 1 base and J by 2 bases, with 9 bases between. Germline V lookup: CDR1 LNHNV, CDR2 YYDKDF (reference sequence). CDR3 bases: TGTGCCACCAGCAGAGTAAACGGCCCCTACGAGCAGTACTTC. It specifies CATSRVNGPYEQYF.

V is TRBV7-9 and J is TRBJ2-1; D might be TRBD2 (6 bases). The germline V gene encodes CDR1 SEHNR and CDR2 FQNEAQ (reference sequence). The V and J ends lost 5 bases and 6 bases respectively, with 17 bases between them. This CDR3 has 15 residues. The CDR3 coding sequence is TGTGCCAGCAGCCGCCGGGAGAGGGACCGCAATGAGCAGTTCTTC. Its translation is CASSRRERDRNEQFF.

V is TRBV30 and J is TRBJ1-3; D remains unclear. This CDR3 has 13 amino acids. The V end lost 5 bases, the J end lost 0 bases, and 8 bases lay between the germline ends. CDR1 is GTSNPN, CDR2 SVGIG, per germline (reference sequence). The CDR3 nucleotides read TGTGCCTGGGCAGGCTACTCTGGAAACACCATATATTTT. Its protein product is CAWAGYSGNTIYF.

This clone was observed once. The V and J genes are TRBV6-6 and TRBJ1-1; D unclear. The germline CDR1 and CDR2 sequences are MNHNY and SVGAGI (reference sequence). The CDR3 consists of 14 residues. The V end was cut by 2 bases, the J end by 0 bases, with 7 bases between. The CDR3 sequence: CASSYGQVNTEAFF. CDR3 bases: TGTGCCAGCAGTTACGGGCAGGTGAACACTGAAGCTTTCTTT.

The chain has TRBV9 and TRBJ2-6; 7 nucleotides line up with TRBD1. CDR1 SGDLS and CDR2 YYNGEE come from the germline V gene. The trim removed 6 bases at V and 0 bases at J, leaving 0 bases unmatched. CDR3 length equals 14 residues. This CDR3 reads CASNRGSGANVLTF. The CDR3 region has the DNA TGTGCCAGCAACAGGGGCTCTGGGGCCAACGTCCTGACTTTC. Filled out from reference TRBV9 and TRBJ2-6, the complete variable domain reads DSGVTQTPKHLITATGQRVTLRCSPRSGDLSVYWYQQSLDQGLQFLIQYYNGEERAKGNILERFSAQQFPDLHSELNLSSLELGDSALYFCASNRGSGANVLTFGAGSRLTVL.

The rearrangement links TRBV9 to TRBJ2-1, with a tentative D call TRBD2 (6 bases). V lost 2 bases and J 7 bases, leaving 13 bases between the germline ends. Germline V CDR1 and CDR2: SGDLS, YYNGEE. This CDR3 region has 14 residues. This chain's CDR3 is CASSVSRGTNEQFF. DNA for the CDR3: TGTGCCAGCAGCGTGTCTCGGGGGACTAATGAGCAGTTCTTC.

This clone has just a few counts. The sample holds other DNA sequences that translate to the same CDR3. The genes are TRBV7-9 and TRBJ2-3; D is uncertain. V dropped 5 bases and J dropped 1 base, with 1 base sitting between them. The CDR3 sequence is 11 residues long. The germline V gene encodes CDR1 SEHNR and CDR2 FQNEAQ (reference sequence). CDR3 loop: CASSRTDTQYF. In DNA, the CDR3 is TGTGCCAGCAGCCGCACAGATACGCAGTATTTT.

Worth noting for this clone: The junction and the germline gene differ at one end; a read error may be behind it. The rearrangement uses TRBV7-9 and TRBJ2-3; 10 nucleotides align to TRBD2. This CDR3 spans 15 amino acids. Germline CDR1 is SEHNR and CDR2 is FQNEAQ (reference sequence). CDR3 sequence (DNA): TGTGCCAGCAGCAAGCTAGCGGGAGTGACAGATACGCAGCCCTTT. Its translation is CASSKLAGVTDTQPF.

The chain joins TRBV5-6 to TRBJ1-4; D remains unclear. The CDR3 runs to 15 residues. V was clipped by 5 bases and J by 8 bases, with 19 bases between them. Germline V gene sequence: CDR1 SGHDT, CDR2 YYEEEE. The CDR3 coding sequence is TGTGCCAGCAGGACCCGGGCCGAGGGAGGGGAAAAACTGTTTTTT. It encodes CASRTRAEGGEKLFF.

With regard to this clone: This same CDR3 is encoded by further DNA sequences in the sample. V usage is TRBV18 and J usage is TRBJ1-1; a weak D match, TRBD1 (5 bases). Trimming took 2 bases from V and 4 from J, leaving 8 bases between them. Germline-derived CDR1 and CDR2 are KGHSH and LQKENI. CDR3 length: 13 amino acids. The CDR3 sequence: CASSPKRGTEAFF. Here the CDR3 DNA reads TGTGCCAGCTCACCAAAAAGGGGCACTGAAGCTTTCTTT.

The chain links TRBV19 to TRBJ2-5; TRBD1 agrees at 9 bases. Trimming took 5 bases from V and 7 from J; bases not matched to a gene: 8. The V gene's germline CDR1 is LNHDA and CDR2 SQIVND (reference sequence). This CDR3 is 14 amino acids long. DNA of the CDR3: TGTGCCAGTAGTGTGGACAGGGGTTTGGCGACCCAGTACTTC. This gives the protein CASSVDRGLATQYF. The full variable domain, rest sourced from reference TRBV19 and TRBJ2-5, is DGGITQSPKYLFRKEGQNVTLSCEQNLNHDAMYWYRQDPGQGLRLIYYSQIVNDFQKGDIAEGYSVSREKKESFPLTVTSAQKNPTAFYLCASSVDRGLATQYFGPGTRLLVL.

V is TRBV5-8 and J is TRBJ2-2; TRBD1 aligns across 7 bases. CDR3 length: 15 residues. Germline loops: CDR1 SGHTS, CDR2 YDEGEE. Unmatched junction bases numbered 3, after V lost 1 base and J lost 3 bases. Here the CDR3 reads CASSLPGQDTGELFF. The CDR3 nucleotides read TGTGCCAGCAGCTTGCCTGGACAGGACACCGGGGAGCTGTTTTTT.

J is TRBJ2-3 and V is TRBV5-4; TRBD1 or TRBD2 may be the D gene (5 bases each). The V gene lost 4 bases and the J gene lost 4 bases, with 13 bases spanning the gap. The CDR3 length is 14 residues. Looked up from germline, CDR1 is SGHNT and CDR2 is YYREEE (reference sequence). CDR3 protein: CASSPGRGADTQYF. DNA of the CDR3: TGTGCCAGCAGCCCGGGCCGAGGGGCAGATACGCAGTATTTT.

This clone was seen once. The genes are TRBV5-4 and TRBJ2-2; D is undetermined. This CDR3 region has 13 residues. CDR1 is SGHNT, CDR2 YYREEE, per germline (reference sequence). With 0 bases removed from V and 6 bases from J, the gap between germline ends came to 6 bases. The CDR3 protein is CASSLVPAGELFF. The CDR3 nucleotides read TGTGCCAGCAGCTTGGTTCCAGCCGGGGAGCTGTTTTTT.

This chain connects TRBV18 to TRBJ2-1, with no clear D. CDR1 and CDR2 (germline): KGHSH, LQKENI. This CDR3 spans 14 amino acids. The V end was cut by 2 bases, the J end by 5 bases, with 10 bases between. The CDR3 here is CASSPALLDNEQFF. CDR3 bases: TGTGCCAGCTCACCAGCCCTCTTAGACAATGAGCAGTTCTTC.

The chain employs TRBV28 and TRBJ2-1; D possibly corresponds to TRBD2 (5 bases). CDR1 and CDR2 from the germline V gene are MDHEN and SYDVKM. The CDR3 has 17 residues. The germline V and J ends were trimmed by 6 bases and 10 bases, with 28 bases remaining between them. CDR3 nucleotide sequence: TGTGCCAGCAGACCCCCTTTGGGAGATAGCTCAGTCGGGGAGCAGTTCTTC. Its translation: CASRPPLGDSSVGEQFF. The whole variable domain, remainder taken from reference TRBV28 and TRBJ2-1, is DVKVTQSSRYLVKRTGEKVFLECVQDMDHENMFWYRQDPGLGLRLIYFSYDVKMKEKGDIPEGYSVSREKKERFSLILESASTNQTSMYLCASRPPLGDSSVGEQFFGPGTRLTVL.

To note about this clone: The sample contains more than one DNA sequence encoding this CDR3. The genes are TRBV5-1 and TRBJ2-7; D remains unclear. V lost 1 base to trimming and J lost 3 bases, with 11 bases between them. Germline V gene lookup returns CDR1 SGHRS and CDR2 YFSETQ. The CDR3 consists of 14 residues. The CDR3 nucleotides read TGCGCCAGCAGCTTGCTTACGGCGAGCTACGAGCAGTACTTC. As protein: CASSLLTASYEQYF.